The 8 T cell receptor beta chains below were found in one sample sequenced in a study of response to subunit inactivated influenza vaccine. Using its own MiXCR run on the RT-PCR reads, TCRdb lists one record per CDR3 protein. The table lists about 800,000 distinct CDR3 sequences, around 20% of them singletons. The starting material was PBMCs from blood, obtained roughly 5 days after vaccination. The receptor set was obtained from a man between 45 and 60 years old who received an inactivated influenza vaccine.

This clonotype was picked up many times. The chain carries TRBV5-1 and TRBJ2-7; 8 bases are shared with TRBD1. Germline loops: CDR1 SGHRS, CDR2 YFSETQ. CDR3 length: 11 amino acids. V gave up 4 bases and J gave up 12 bases; unmatched junction bases: 6. In nucleotides, the CDR3 is TGCGCCAGCAGCCAGGGGGCCCTATCGTACTTC. Amino acid sequence: CASSQGALSYF.

A remark on this clonotype: The junction and the germline gene differ at one end; a read error may be behind it. The rearrangement uses TRBV6-5 and TRBJ2-7; 7 nucleotides agree with TRBD1. This CDR3 comprises 17 residues. Germline V gene data show CDR1 as MNHEY and CDR2 as SVGAGI. In DNA form, the CDR3 reads TGTGCCAGCAGTTCCACCATGGGTCGGACAGGCTCCAACGAGCAGTACTTC. It codes for CASSSTMGRTGSNEQYF.

This clonotype was detected only a few times. The chain links TRBV18 to TRBJ1-6, with D unclear. V was cut by 2 bases and J by 6 bases, with 17 bases left in between. Germline lookup yields CDR1 KGHSH and CDR2 LQKENI. CDR3 size: 17 residues. CDR3 sequence: CASSPGGGYGGNSPLHF. In DNA, the CDR3 is TGTGCCAGCTCACCAGGAGGCGGGTACGGAGGTAATTCACCCCTCCACTTT.

This clonotype was counted between two and nine times. This rearrangement joins TRBV2 to TRBJ2-7, with D unresolved. The CDR3 runs 14 residues. From germline, CDR1 is SNHLY and CDR2 FYNNEI. V lost 2 bases and J lost 3, with 11 bases in between. CDR3 in DNA: TGTGCCAGCAGTGAATATCGAACAAACTACGAGCAGTACTTC. Translated, it gives CASSEYRTNYEQYF.

This clonotype was detected ten times or more. The junction shows a germline mismatch at one end, possibly a read error. The gene calls are TRBV5-1 and TRBJ2-7; 10 bases are shared with TRBD2. The V gene's germline CDR1 is SGHRS and CDR2 YFSETQ. CDR3 length equals 14 residues. For the CDR3, the DNA is TGTGCCAGCAGTTTGACTAGCGGGTCCTACGAGCAGTACTTC. Amino acids: CASSLTSGSYEQYF.

V is TRBV4-3 and J is TRBJ2-1, with D perhaps TRBD2 (6 bases). V gave up 0 bases and J gave up 0 bases, with 12 bases separating them. The CDR3 runs 17 residues. CDR1 is LGHNA and CDR2 is YSLEER in the germline V gene. The CDR3 DNA follows: TGCGCCAGCAGCCAAGATGTGTACGGGAGCTCCTACAATGAGCAGTTCTTC. Protein product: CASSQDVYGSSYNEQFF.

V is TRBV3-1 and J is TRBJ1-2; D remains ambiguous. Trimming took 4 bases from V and 7 from J, leaving 7 bases between them. This CDR3 is 11 amino acids long. The germline gives CDR1 LGHDT, CDR2 YNNKEL (reference sequence). The CDR3 protein is CASSPRAGYTF. Written as DNA, the CDR3 is TGTGCCAGCAGCCCCCGGGCTGGCTACACCTTC.

The chain links TRBV6-2 or TRBV6-3 to TRBJ2-1; 8 bases fit TRBD1. Germline assignment: CDR1 MNHEY and CDR2 SVGEGT. The CDR3 is 17 amino acids. Trimming cost V 5 bases and J 3 bases; bases outside gene matches: 12. For the CDR3, the DNA is TGTGCCAGCAGTCCCTTTATCAGGACAGGGAGCTACAATGAGCAGTTCTTC. Translating it yields CASSPFIRTGSYNEQFF.